The clone carrying this T cell receptor (beta chain) was seen only a few times. V lost 1 base and J lost 2, with 12 bases in between. The CDR3 is made up of 15 amino acids. Germline V gene lookup returns CDR1 SGHRS and CDR2 YFSETQ. These data originate in a study of response to subunit inactivated influenza vaccine. TCRdb fed the RT-PCR reads into MiXCR, producing one record per CDR3 protein. This sample has under 200,000 distinct CDR3 sequences, with approximately 11% found just once. The receptor was derived from a man in his fifties who received an inactivated influenza vaccine. The material sequenced was non-naive T cells sorted from PBMCs, taken 40 to 50 days after vaccination. The rearrangement links TRBV5-1 to TRBJ2-5; D call uncertain. CDR3 protein: CASSLSLSTQETQYF. CDR3 DNA sequence: TGCGCCAGCAGCTTGTCCTTATCAACACAAGAGACCCAGTACTTC.